This note documents a single T cell receptor beta chain sequence. Its target is unknown. These data are taken from a study of cytomegalovirus exposure and HLA in healthy donors. General study results and limits: Among the most significant clusters, several appeared linked to common viral pathogens in a later analysis. Most TCR beta V segments were productive about 90% or about 30% of the time in an earlier analysis. Among immune exposure information, only CMV serostatus was available.

There are 14 residues in the CDR3. The ends lost 9 bases at V and 2 bases at J; junction bases unmatched: 5. The germline V gene has CDR1 MNHNS and CDR2 SASEGT. The PCR made use of 60 Vbeta and 13 Jbeta primers. Here immunoSEQ multiplex PCR was the method, and the copy in TCRdb shows in-frame clones only, minus some. The table includes around 160,000 clones, over 80% detected once. This TCR was recovered from a woman in her late teens or twenties in good health and CMV-seronegative. Material: PBMCs. V is TRBV6-1 and J is TRBJ1-2, with 11 bases matching TRBD1. The DNA of the CDR3 is TGTGCCAGGGGGGGGGACAGGGGGAACTATGGCTACACCTTC. This gives the protein CARGGDRGNYGYTF.